The subject of this entry is one TCR beta chain. Library preparation (for TCRbeta) was performed with unique molecular identifiers. TCRdb called the PCR reads again in MiXCR, with one record for every CDR3 protein. The top ten hold about 5% of the sample, which has 450,000 to 500,000 distinct CDR3 sequences, under 15% seen once. Trimming cost V 11 bases and J 0 bases, with 10 bases left between them. Germline lookup yields CDR1 SEHNR and CDR2 FQNEAQ (reference sequence). The CDR3 has 12 amino acids. This record belongs to a study of T-cell reconstitution after alpha-beta-depleted transplantation in children.

The chain has TRBV7-9 and TRBJ1-1, with no clear D. Here the sequenced sample was PBMCs from the stem cell graft donor, taken from the stem cell graft. The receptor comes from a human donor who donated a stem cell graft to a child with combined immunodeficiency. CDR3 DNA: TGTGCCTTACGGACCGTGAACACTGAAGCTTTCTTT. Translation gives CALRTVNTEAFF.